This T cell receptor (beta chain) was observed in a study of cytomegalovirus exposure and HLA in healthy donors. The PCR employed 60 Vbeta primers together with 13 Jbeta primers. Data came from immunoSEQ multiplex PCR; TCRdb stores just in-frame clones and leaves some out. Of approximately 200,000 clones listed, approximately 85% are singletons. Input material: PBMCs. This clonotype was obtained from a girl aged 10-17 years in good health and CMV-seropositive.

The CDR3 loop reads CASSFGTGGEKLFF. The DNA for the CDR3 is TGTGCCAGCAGTTTCGGGACAGGAGGAGAAAAACTGTTTTTT. The rearrangement links TRBV27 to TRBJ1-4; 8 bases fit TRBD1. This CDR3 is built from 14 residues. Germline CDR1 reads MNHEY; CDR2 reads SMNVEV (reference sequence). V gave up 3 bases and J gave up 8 bases; unmatched junction bases: 5.